This TCR beta chain was sequenced for a study of T cell responses to AZD1222 COVID-19 vaccine. Study-wide findings and caveats: Repertoires were obtained solely post-peak T cell response. A reported finding is that nearly half of spike-specific TCRs target unmutated variant regions.

About this clone itself: Its cognate antigen is unknown.

J was trimmed by 6 bases and V by 2 bases; bases with no gene match: 3. Germline V gives CDR1 SNHLY, CDR2 FYNNEI. The CDR3 contains 16 residues. Only in-frame clones appear in the TCRdb table, and some are missing; sequencing was by immunoSEQ multiplex PCR. The table lists about 180,000 clones, 85% to 95% of them singletons. Specimen: peripheral blood, collected 28 days after the second AZD1222 dose. The gene calls are TRBV2 and TRBJ2-2, with 13 nucleotides matching TRBD2. The receptor's source is an adult who received the AZD1222 COVID-19 vaccine. The CDR3 DNA reads as TGTGCCAGCAGTGAACGGACTAGCGGGGGAGCCGGGGAGCTGTTTTTT. This sequence encodes CASSERTSGGAGELFF.